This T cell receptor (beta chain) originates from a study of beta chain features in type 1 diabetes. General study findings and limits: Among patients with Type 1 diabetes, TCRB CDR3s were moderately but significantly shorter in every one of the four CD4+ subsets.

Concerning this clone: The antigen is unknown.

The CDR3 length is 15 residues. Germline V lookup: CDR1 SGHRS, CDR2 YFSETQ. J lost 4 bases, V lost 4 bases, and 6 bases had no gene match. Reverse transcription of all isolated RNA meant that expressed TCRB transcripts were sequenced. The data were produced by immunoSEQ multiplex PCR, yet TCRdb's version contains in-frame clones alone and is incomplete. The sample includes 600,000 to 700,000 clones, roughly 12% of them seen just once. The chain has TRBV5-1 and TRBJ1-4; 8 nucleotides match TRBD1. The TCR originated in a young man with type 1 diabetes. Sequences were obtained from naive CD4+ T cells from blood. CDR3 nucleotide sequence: TGCGCCAGCAGCCCTGGACAGGGCTATAATGAAAAACTGTTTTTT. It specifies CASSPGQGYNEKLFF.